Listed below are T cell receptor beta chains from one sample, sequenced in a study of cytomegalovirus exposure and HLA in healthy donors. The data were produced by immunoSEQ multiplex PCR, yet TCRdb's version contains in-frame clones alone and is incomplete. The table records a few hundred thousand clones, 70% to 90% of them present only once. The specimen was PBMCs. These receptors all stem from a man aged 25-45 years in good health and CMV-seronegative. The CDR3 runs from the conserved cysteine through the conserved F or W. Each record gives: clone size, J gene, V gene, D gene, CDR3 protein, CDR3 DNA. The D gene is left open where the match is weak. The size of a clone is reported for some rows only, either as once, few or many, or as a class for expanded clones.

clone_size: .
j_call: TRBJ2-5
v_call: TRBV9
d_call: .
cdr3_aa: CASSRDYQETQYF
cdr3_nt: TGTGCCAGCAGCCGGGACTACCAAGAGACCCAGTACTTC

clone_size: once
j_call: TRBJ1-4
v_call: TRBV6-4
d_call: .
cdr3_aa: CASSEWEGEKLFF
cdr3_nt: TGTGCCAGCAGTGAATGGGAGGGTGAAAAACTGTTTTTT

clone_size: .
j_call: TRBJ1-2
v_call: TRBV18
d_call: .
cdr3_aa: CASSPPGTQANYGYTF
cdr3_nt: TGTGCCAGCTCACCGCCCGGGACACAAGCTAACTATGGCTACACCTTC

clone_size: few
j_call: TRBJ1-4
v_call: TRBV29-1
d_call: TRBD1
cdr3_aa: CSGMGQGDEKLFF
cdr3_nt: TGCAGCGGGATGGGACAGGGAGACGAAAAACTGTTTTTT

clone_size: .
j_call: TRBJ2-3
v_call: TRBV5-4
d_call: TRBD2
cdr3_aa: CASNRFLAGEGDTQYF
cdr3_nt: TGTGCCAGCAACCGATTTCTAGCGGGGGAAGGGGATACGCAGTATTTT

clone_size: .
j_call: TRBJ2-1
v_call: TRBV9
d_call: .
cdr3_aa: CASSEDERVLSDEQFF
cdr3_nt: TGTGCCAGCAGCGAAGACGAGCGGGTATTAAGCGATGAGCAGTTCTTC

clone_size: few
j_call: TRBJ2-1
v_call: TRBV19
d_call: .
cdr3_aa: CASSIEDKPYNEQFF
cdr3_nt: TGTGCCAGTAGTATAGAAGACAAACCCTACAATGAGCAGTTCTTC

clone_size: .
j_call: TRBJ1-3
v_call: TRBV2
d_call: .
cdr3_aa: CASSAGQPSSGNTIYF
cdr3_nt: TGTGCCAGCAGCGCCGGACAGCCTAGCTCTGGAAACACCATATATTTT

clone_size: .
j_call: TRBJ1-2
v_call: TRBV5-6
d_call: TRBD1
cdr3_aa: CASSLLGQGKWVKKDGYTF
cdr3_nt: TGTGCCAGCAGCCTCTTAGGACAGGGAAAATGGGTGAAGAAGGATGGCTACACCTTC

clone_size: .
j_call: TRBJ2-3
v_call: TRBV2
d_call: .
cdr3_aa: CASSIGQPTDTQYF
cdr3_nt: TGTGCCAGCAGTATAGGACAGCCCACAGATACGCAGTATTTT

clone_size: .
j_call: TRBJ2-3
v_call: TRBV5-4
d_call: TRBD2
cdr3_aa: CASSLPSGLRDTQYF
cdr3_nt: TGTGCCAGCAGCTTGCCTAGCGGGCTAAGGGATACGCAGTATTTT

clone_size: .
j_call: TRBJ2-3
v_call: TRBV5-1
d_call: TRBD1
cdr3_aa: CASRRRTGATDTQYF
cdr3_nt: TGCGCCAGCCGAAGGCGGACAGGGGCTACAGATACGCAGTATTTT

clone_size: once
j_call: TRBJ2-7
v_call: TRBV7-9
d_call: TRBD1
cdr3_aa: CASSGTGQGDRYEQYF
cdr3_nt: TGTGCCAGCAGCGGAACAGGACAGGGGGACCGTTACGAGCAGTACTTC

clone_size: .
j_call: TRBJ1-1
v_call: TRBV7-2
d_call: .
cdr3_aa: CASSSPPDTEAFF
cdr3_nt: TGTGCCAGCAGCTCCCCCCCGGACACTGAAGCTTTCTTT

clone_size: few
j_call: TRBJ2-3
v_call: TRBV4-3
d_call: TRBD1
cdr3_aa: CASSQDLDRGTDTQYF
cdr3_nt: TGCGCCAGCAGCCAAGATCTGGACAGGGGTACAGATACGCAGTATTTT

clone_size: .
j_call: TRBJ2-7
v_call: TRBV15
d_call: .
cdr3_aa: CATSRKEGEQYF
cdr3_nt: TGTGCCACCAGCAGGAAAGAGGGCGAGCAGTACTTC

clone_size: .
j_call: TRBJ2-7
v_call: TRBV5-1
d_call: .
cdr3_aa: CASSLNSYEQYF
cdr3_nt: TGCGCCAGCAGCTTGAATAGCTACGAGCAGTACTTC

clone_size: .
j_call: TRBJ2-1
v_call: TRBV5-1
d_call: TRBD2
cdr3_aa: CASSSGLNEQFF
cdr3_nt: TGCGCCAGCAGCTCGGGACTAAATGAGCAGTTCTTC

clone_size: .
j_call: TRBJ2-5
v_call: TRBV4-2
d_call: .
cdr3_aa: CASSQDLREETQYF
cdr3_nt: TGTGCCAGCAGCCAAGATTTGAGAGAAGAGACCCAGTACTTC

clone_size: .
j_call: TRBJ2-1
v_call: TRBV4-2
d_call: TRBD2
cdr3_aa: CASSQVSFGGGSSYNEQFF
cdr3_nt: TGTGCCAGCAGCCAAGTCAGCTTTGGCGGGGGGAGCTCCTACAATGAGCAGTTCTTC

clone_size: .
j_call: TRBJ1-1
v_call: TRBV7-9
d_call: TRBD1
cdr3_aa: CASSVTGGRKTEAFF
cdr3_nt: TGTGCCAGCAGCGTGACAGGGGGTAGGAAGACTGAAGCTTTCTTT

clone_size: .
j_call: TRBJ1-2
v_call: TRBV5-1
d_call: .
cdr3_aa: CASSTISDRPRGYTF
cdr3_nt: TGCGCCAGCAGCACCATATCCGACAGGCCCCGGGGCTACACCTTC

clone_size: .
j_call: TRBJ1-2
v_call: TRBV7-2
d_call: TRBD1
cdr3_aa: CASSLGSTGYGYTF
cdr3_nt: TGTGCCAGCAGCTTAGGGTCGACAGGGTATGGCTACACCTTC

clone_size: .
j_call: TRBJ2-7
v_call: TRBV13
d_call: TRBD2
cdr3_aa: CASSLPGGSYEQYF
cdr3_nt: TGTGCCAGCAGCTTGCCGGGGGGTAGCTACGAGCAGTACTTC

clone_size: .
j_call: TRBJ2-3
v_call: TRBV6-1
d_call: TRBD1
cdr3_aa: CASRTDRGPDTQYF
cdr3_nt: TGTGCCAGCAGGACCGACAGGGGGCCAGATACGCAGTATTTT

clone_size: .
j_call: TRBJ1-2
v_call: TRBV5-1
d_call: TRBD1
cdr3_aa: CASSPQPGGQGHNYGYTF
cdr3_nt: TGCGCCAGCAGCCCACAACCCGGTGGACAGGGGCATAACTATGGCTACACCTTC